A selection of T cell receptor beta chains follows, all from one sample in a study of blood T cell repertoires in COVID-19. Clones were read by immunoSEQ multiplex PCR, and TCRdb kept only the in-frame ones, dropping some. The sample comprises about 190,000 clones, under 85% of which are singletons, and around 6.3% rests with the top ten. The sequenced material came from peripheral blood. All receptors derive from a woman aged 40 to 50 with acute or convalescent COVID-19. The CDR3 runs from the conserved cysteine through the conserved F or W. A D gene is named only where the DNA matches it firmly. Size is omitted from some rows. Given values are once, few, many or a class for expanded clones.

>TRBV5-4|TRBJ1-2|-|-
TGTGCCAGCAGCTTGGCCAAGTCAGGCGGGACCCGCGGCTACACCTTC
CASSLAKSGGTRGYTF
>TRBV30|TRBJ2-1|-|-
TGTGCCTGGAGTTCGGCAGGAAAGAGCTCCTACAATGAGCAGTTCTTC
CAWSSAGKSSYNEQFF
>TRBV27|TRBJ2-7|-|-
TGTGCCAGCAGTTTTTCGAGGAGGTACGAGCAGTACTTC
CASSFSRRYEQYF
>TRBV11-2|TRBJ1-6|-|-
TGTGCCAGCAGCTTATTCCCCAGCTCCTATAATTCACCCCTCCACTTT
CASSLFPSSYNSPLHF
>TRBV3-1/TRBV3-2|TRBJ1-2|-|TRBD1
TGTGCCAGCAGCCAAGGGACAGGGGCTGGCGGCTACACCTTC
CASSQGTGAGGYTF
>TRBV21-1|TRBJ2-7|once|-
TGTGCCAGCATCGCGTCCTACGAGCAGTACTTC
CASIASYEQYF
>TRBV7-9|TRBJ2-1|few|-
TGTGCCAGCAGCTTGGGAGGGGGGCCTTGGGATGAGCAGTTCTTC
CASSLGGGPWDEQFF
>TRBV7-2|TRBJ2-1|-|TRBD1
TGTGCCAGCACTTGGACAGGGGGCTGGAATGAGCAGTTCTTC
CASTWTGGWNEQFF
>TRBV2|TRBJ2-1|-|-
TGTGCCAGCAGGAGGGCCGAAACTTCCTACAATGAGCAGTTCTTC
CASRRAETSYNEQFF
>TRBV6-5|TRBJ1-6|-|-
TGTGCCAGCAGGGGGGGTTTCTATAATTCACCCCTCCACTTT
CASRGGFYNSPLHF
>TRBV19|TRBJ1-5|-|-
TGTGCCAGTAGTGCCGGACGGACTGCTCAGGTGCCCCAGCATTTT
CASSAGRTAQVPQHF
>TRBV7-3|TRBJ1-5|-|-
TGTGCCAGCAGCTTTTGTTCCGAGAAACGTAGCAATCAGCCCCAGCATTTT
CASSFCSEKRSNQPQHF
>TRBV9|TRBJ2-7|-|-
TGTGCCAGCAGCGTAGGAGGAGGGAGCGAGCAGTACTTC
CASSVGGGSEQYF
>TRBV19|TRBJ2-1|-|-
TGTGCCAGTAGTATAGATTCAGGTAGCTCCTACAATGAGCAGTTCTTC
CASSIDSGSSYNEQFF
>TRBV9|TRBJ2-7|-|-
TGTGCCAGCAGCGTAGGTAGGGGTTCAAGCTCCTACGAGCAGTACTTC
CASSVGRGSSSYEQYF
>TRBV6-5|TRBJ1-2|-|-
TGTGCCAGCAGGTGGGGCGCAGGCTACACCTTC
CASRWGAGYTF
>TRBV5-1|TRBJ2-5|-|-
TGCGCCAGCAGCCCCCGGTCGGGGGAGACCCAGTACTTC
CASSPRSGETQYF
>TRBV10-3|TRBJ1-2|-|-
TGTGCCACGACAGCTAACTATGGCTACACCTTC
CATTANYGYTF
>TRBV30|TRBJ2-3|-|-
TGTGCCTGGAGCCCGGGGTATACGCAGTATTTT
CAWSPGYTQYF
>TRBV6-6|TRBJ2-2|-|-
TGTGCCAGTTCGGGGTCCGGGGAGCTGTTTTTT
CASSGSGELFF
>TRBV24-1|TRBJ1-2|-|TRBD1
TGTGCCACCAGTGGGATGGACAGGGCCGAGGGCTACACCTTC
CATSGMDRAEGYTF
>TRBV7-9|TRBJ1-3|-|-
TGTGCCAGCAGCCCCTCCGTGGGAAACACCATATATTTT
CASSPSVGNTIYF
>TRBV4-2|TRBJ1-5|-|-
TGTGCCAGCAGCCAAGATCGGACAGAGAGCGTCCTTAGCAATCAGCCCCAGCATTTT
CASSQDRTESVLSNQPQHF
>TRBV7-9|TRBJ2-6|-|TRBD1
TGTGCCAGCAGCCGAGACAGGGTTGGGGCCAACGTCCTGACTTTC
CASSRDRVGANVLTF
>TRBV19|TRBJ2-1|-|TRBD1
TGTGCCAGTAGTATCGGGACAGGTCACAATGAGCAGTTCTTC
CASSIGTGHNEQFF
>TRBV18|TRBJ1-5|few|TRBD1
TGTGCCAGCTCACAGTCCCAGACAGGGGAGACTCAGCCCCAGCATTTT
CASSQSQTGETQPQHF
>TRBV10-2|TRBJ1-5|-|-
TGCGCCAGCAGAGAAGGTGGAGGCAATCAGCCCCAGCATTTT
CASREGGGNQPQHF
>TRBV6-5|TRBJ1-2|-|TRBD1
TGTGCCAGCACCCACAGGGGAGGAGGCTATGGCTACACCTTC
CASTHRGGGYGYTF
>TRBV9|TRBJ2-1|-|-
TGTGCCAGCAGCGTCTCCGCGGGACCATCCAATTACAATGAGCAGTTCTTC
CASSVSAGPSNYNEQFF
>TRBV19|TRBJ1-6|-|-
TGTGCCAGTAGTATTGGGGGGAAGAATTCACCCCTCCACTTT
CASSIGGKNSPLHF
>TRBV3-1/TRBV3-2|TRBJ1-1|-|-
TGTGCCAGCAGTACGGCGGGCACTGAAGCTTTCTTT
CASSTAGTEAFF
>TRBV10-3|TRBJ1-1|-|-
TGTGCCATCAGTGAGGGGACACTAAACACTGAAGCTTTCTTT
CAISEGTLNTEAFF
>TRBV5-5|TRBJ2-1|-|-
TGTGCCAGCAGCTTGGGGGACACACCCCCGTTCGGTGAGCAGTTCTTC
CASSLGDTPPFGEQFF
>TRBV13|TRBJ2-5|-|-
TGTGCCAGCACAGCGACAGTGGGCGAGACCCAGTACTTC
CASTATVGETQYF
>TRBV27|TRBJ2-1|-|TRBD1
TGTGCCAGCACTCGACTGGGACAGGGGGTAGGAGAGCAGTTCTTC
CASTRLGQGVGEQFF
>TRBV12-3/TRBV12-4|TRBJ1-6|-|-
TGTGCCAGCAGTAACCTTCGGTCACCCCTCCACTTT
CASSNLRSPLHF